A selection of T cell receptor beta chains follows, all from one sample in a study of blood T cell repertoires in COVID-19. Data came from immunoSEQ multiplex PCR; TCRdb stores just in-frame clones and leaves some out. The sample lists some 250,000 clones, approximately 85% occurring once. The sequenced sample was PBMCs or T cells enriched from blood (not recorded which). The receptors here all came from a woman aged 45 to 65 who had recovered from COVID-19. CDR3s include the opening cysteine and the closing phenylalanine or tryptophan. D genes are given only for firm matches. The size entry is marked missing in some rows and otherwise reads once, few, many or a size class.

V	J	size	D	DNA	CDR3
TRBV5-6	TRBJ1-2	-	-	TGTGCCAGCAGCATACGGTTTCGTAGGGGCCGCGGGGCAGGCTACACCTTC	CASSIRFRRGRGAGYTF
TRBV19	TRBJ2-5	-	-	TGTGCCAGTAGTAAGAGGCAGTACCAAGAGACCCAGTACTTC	CASSKRQYQETQYF
TRBV19	TRBJ2-2	-	-	TGTGCCGGTAGTATTACAGGGTCCGGGGAGCTGTTTTTT	CAGSITGSGELFF
TRBV7-9	TRBJ2-5	-	-	TGTGCCAGCAGCTTAGAAGCAGAGACCCAGTACTTC	CASSLEAETQYF
TRBV27	TRBJ2-1	few	TRBD2	TGTGCCAGCAGACGGGTAGCGGGAGGGTACAATGAGCAGTTCTTC	CASRRVAGGYNEQFF
TRBV19	TRBJ1-4	-	-	TGTGCCAGTACCTACGGACTTTCAACTAATGAAAAACTGTTTTTT	CASTYGLSTNEKLFF
TRBV2	TRBJ1-6	-	TRBD1	TGTGCCAGCAGCGCACAGGGGACTAATTCACCCCTCCACTTT	CASSAQGTNSPLHF
TRBV19	TRBJ1-4	-	-	TGTGCCAGTAGTCCGACGGGGGTAGGAGAAAAACTGTTTTTT	CASSPTGVGEKLFF
TRBV3-1/TRBV3-2	TRBJ2-1	-	-	TGTGCCAGCAGCTCCCTCCCCTCCGATGAGCAGTTCTTC	CASSSLPSDEQFF
TRBV27	TRBJ2-5	-	-	TGTGCCAGCAGTTCAGACTACTACCAAGAGACCCAGTACTTC	CASSSDYYQETQYF
TRBV7-9	TRBJ1-3	once	TRBD1	TGTGCCAGCAGCTTAGTAGTCCGGACAGGGGGCTTTTCGGCAAACACCATATATTTT	CASSLVVRTGGFSANTIYF
TRBV28	TRBJ1-4	few	-	TGTGCCAGCAGTCCCCCTTACCCCACGCTAAATGAAAAACTGTTTTTT	CASSPPYPTLNEKLFF
TRBV4-2	TRBJ2-3	-	TRBD2	TGTGCCAGCAGCCAGCAAACGGGACTACCGACAGATACGCAGTATTTT	CASSQQTGLPTDTQYF
TRBV5-1	TRBJ1-2	-	TRBD1	TGCGCCAGCAGCTCTAGGACAGGGGGCCTCTATGGCTACACCTTC	CASSSRTGGLYGYTF
TRBV28	TRBJ2-7	-	TRBD1	TGTGCCAGCAGTTTATGGACAGGGGGCACGGGATCCTACGAGCAGTACTTC	CASSLWTGGTGSYEQYF
TRBV24-1	TRBJ2-7	-	-	TGTGCCACCAGTGATTCTCTCCTCCAGTACTTC	CATSDSLLQYF
TRBV7-2	TRBJ1-1	-	TRBD1	TGTGCCAGCAGCCTCGGGACAGGGGCTGAAGCTTTCTTT	CASSLGTGAEAFF
TRBV28	TRBJ1-2	-	-	TGTGCCAGTACTTTCACAGGGAAGGACTATGGCTACACCTTC	CASTFTGKDYGYTF
TRBV18	TRBJ2-3	-	-	TGTGCCAGCTCACCCAATCTAGTAGATACGCAGTATTTT	CASSPNLVDTQYF
TRBV7-9	TRBJ2-1	-	-	TGTGCCAGCAGCTCGTTGGGGGGAAGGGTCAATGAGCAGTTCTTC	CASSSLGGRVNEQFF
TRBV6-4	TRBJ1-5	-	-	TGTGCCAGCAGCCAACAGGGTGGTGATCAGCCCCAGCATTTT	CASSQQGGDQPQHF
TRBV5-4	TRBJ2-3	-	TRBD1	TGTGCCAGCAGCTTAGGCAGGGGGCAGGGGACAGATACGCAGTATTTT	CASSLGRGQGTDTQYF
TRBV5-1	TRBJ2-1	-	TRBD2	TGCGCCAGCTGGGCGAGTGGTAGCGGGAAGATGAATGAGCAGTTCTTC	CASWASGSGKMNEQFF
TRBV11-3	TRBJ2-2	-	-	TGTGCCAGCAGCCAAAACACGGGGGTCAAAGGAACCGGGGAGCTGTTTTTT	CASSQNTGVKGTGELFF
TRBV28	TRBJ1-2	-	-	TGTGCCAGCAGCTATACCAGGGGACATTTCAACTATGGCTACACCTTC	CASSYTRGHFNYGYTF
TRBV3-1/TRBV3-2	TRBJ1-1	-	-	TGTGCCAGCAGCCTCCCGGGTGGGTACGCTTTCTTT	CASSLPGGYAFF
TRBV25-1	TRBJ1-2	-	-	TGTGCCAGCAGTGACGGCGGGGGTGTAAACTATGGCTACACCTTC	CASSDGGGVNYGYTF
TRBV10-2	TRBJ1-2	-	TRBD1	TGCGCCAGCAGTGAGTCTCAGGGGGTATATGGCTACACCTTC	CASSESQGVYGYTF
TRBV10-3	TRBJ1-1	-	-	TGTGCCATCGCCGGGCGGGAGGGTTCTTCTGAAGCTTTCTTT	CAIAGREGSSEAFF
TRBV27	TRBJ1-4	-	-	TGTGCCAGCAGTTTCAGGGTCCAGACAAATAATGAAAAACTGTTTTTT	CASSFRVQTNNEKLFF
TRBV7-2	TRBJ2-3	-	TRBD2	TGTGCCAGCAGCTTAGGCGTTAGCGGGACAGATACGCAGTATTTT	CASSLGVSGTDTQYF
TRBV29-1	TRBJ1-1	-	-	TGCAGCGTTGAAGATCCCGGCACTGAAGCTTTCTTT	CSVEDPGTEAFF
TRBV9	TRBJ2-7	-	-	TGTGCCAGCAGCGCCAGCCGGAGCCAGCGATCCTCCTACGAGCAGTACTTC	CASSASRSQRSSYEQYF
TRBV6-5	TRBJ2-7	-	TRBD1	TGTGCCACCCTAGGGACAGGGACCTACGAGCAGTACTTC	CATLGTGTYEQYF
TRBV6-5	TRBJ2-6	-	-	TGTGCCAGCAGGGAGCGCCGCCCAGACAACGTCCTGACTTTC	CASRERRPDNVLTF
TRBV12-5	TRBJ1-1	-	-	TGTGCTAGTGCCTCTCCCCCCACAGGGTCGAACACTGAAGCTTTCTTT	CASASPPTGSNTEAFF
TRBV11-3	TRBJ2-7	-	TRBD2	TGTGCCAGCAGCTTAGGCCTAGCGGGAGGCGACGAGCAGTACTTC	CASSLGLAGGDEQYF